The 10 T cell receptor beta chains presented below share a single source sample, sequenced in a study of identifying expanded T cells in peripheral blood. Libraries were prepared by immunoSEQ multiplex PCR; TCRdb keeps only in-frame clonotypes and omits some of them. The sample has approximately 110,000 clones, about 89% seen once. Input material: blood. All receptors derive from a person between 18 and 75 years old in good health.

The CDR3 DNA reads TGTGCCACCAGCCTAAGCGGGGTCAACACCGGGGAGCTGTTTTTT. Encoded protein: CATSLSGVNTGELFF. V gene TRBV15 combines with J gene TRBJ2-2, with TRBD2 matching 7 bases. The CDR3 runs 15 residues. With V trimmed by 5 bases and J by 2 bases, 5 bases remained unmatched. Germline CDR1 and CDR2: LNHNV and YYDKDF (reference sequence). Looking up the rest from reference TRBV15 and TRBJ2-2 gives the full variable domain: DAMVIQNPRYQVTQFGKPVTLSCSQTLNHNVMYWYQQKSSQAPKLLFHYYDKDFNNEADTPDNFQSRRPNTSFCFLDIRSPGLGDTAMYLCATSLSGVNTGELFFGEGSRLTVL.

The V and J genes are TRBV11-2 and TRBJ2-4; D might be TRBD1 (6 bases). The CDR3 sequence is 16 residues long. V was shortened by 2 bases and J by 8 bases, with 19 bases between the two germline ends. Per germline, CDR1 SGHAT and CDR2 FQNNGV. The chain's CDR3 is CASSLSDSADRDIQYF. The CDR3 coding sequence is TGTGCCAGCAGCTTATCGGACAGCGCTGATAGAGACATTCAGTACTTC.

V gene TRBV6-6 combines with J gene TRBJ2-7; D is uncertain. The length of the CDR3 is 11 residues. The germline V gene has CDR1 MNHNY and CDR2 SVGAGI (reference sequence). Trimming took off 2 bases at V and 7 bases at J, with 6 bases between the two ends. The CDR3: CASSYVGEQYF. In DNA form, the CDR3 reads TGTGCCAGCAGTTACGTGGGGGAGCAGTACTTC.

This clone occurred a few times. The V call is TRBV2, the J call TRBJ1-6; no reliable D call. Germline CDR1 is SNHLY and CDR2 is FYNNEI. V was cut by 7 bases and J by 13 bases, with 14 bases left in between. This CDR3 region has 12 residues. The CDR3 sequence is CASTPAVRPLHF. Written as DNA, the CDR3 is TGTGCCAGCACCCCGGCCGTTCGGCCCCTCCACTTT.

The chain uses TRBV19 and TRBJ2-2, with D possibly matching TRBD2 (5 bases). V dropped 6 bases and J dropped 1 base, with 24 bases sitting between them. The CDR3 is made up of 19 amino acids. Looked up from germline, CDR1 is LNHDA and CDR2 is SQIVND (reference sequence). CDR3 in amino acids: CASSLYLRNFRGNTGELFF. Here the CDR3 DNA reads TGTGCCAGTAGCCTATATTTACGAAATTTTCGGGGGAACACCGGGGAGCTGTTTTTT. Filled out from reference TRBV19 and TRBJ2-2, the complete variable domain reads DGGITQSPKYLFRKEGQNVTLSCEQNLNHDAMYWYRQDPGQGLRLIYYSQIVNDFQKGDIAEGYSVSREKKESFPLTVTSAQKNPTAFYLCASSLYLRNFRGNTGELFFGEGSRLTVL.

This chain joins TRBV30 and TRBJ2-3; TRBD2 matches 9 bases. Trimming took 4 bases from V and 0 from J; bases not matched to a gene: 5. In germline, CDR1 is GTSNPN, CDR2 SVGIG (reference sequence). The CDR3 loop spans 15 amino acids. The CDR3: CAWTAGGASTDTQYF. The DNA for the CDR3 is TGTGCCTGGACCGCGGGGGGGGCTAGCACAGATACGCAGTATTTT.

This rearrangement joins TRBV7-2 to TRBJ1-4; tentatively, D is TRBD1 (6 bases). CDR3 length: 17 residues. With 2 bases removed from V and 3 bases from J, the gap between germline ends came to 16 bases. Germline CDR1 reads SGHTA; CDR2 reads FQGNSA. CDR3: CASSLLRRGASNEKLFF. The CDR3 DNA is TGTGCCAGCAGCTTATTGAGGCGGGGGGCGTCTAATGAAAAACTGTTTTTT. The full variable domain, completed using reference TRBV7-2 and TRBJ1-4, is GAGVSQSPSNKVTEKGKDVELRCDPISGHTALYWYRQSLGQGLEFLIYFQGNSAPDKSGLPSDRFSAERTGGSVSTLTIQRTQQEDSAVYLCASSLLRRGASNEKLFFGSGTQLSVL.

The chain combines TRBV27 with TRBJ2-4; D is perhaps TRBD2 (6 bases). Germline CDR1 reads MNHEY; CDR2 reads SMNVEV (reference sequence). The germline V and J ends were trimmed by 7 bases and 0 bases, with 19 bases remaining between them. This CDR3 spans 17 amino acids. In DNA form, the CDR3 reads TGTGCCAGCACCCCAAAGTGGGGGGATGTAGCCAAAAACATTCAGTACTTC. This codes for CASTPKWGDVAKNIQYF.

The V gene is TRBV7-2, the J gene TRBJ1-6, with unresolved D. With 1 base removed from V and 9 bases from J, the gap between germline ends came to 16 bases. This CDR3 is 16 amino acids long. CDR1 is SGHTA and CDR2 is FQGNSA in the germline V gene. CDR3 in amino acids: CASSLDFGGSGSPLHF. CDR3 coding DNA: TGTGCCAGCAGCTTAGATTTTGGCGGGTCTGGTTCACCCCTCCACTTT.

This rearrangement joins TRBV6-5 to TRBJ2-7, with TRBD1 identical over 7 bases. V lost 4 bases, J lost 2 bases, and 5 bases stayed unmatched. The CDR3 covers 14 residues. Germline V lookup: CDR1 MNHEY, CDR2 SVGAGI. The CDR3 loop reads CASSSGTVPYEQYF. CDR3 nucleotides: TGTGCCAGCAGTTCCGGGACAGTTCCCTACGAGCAGTACTTC.